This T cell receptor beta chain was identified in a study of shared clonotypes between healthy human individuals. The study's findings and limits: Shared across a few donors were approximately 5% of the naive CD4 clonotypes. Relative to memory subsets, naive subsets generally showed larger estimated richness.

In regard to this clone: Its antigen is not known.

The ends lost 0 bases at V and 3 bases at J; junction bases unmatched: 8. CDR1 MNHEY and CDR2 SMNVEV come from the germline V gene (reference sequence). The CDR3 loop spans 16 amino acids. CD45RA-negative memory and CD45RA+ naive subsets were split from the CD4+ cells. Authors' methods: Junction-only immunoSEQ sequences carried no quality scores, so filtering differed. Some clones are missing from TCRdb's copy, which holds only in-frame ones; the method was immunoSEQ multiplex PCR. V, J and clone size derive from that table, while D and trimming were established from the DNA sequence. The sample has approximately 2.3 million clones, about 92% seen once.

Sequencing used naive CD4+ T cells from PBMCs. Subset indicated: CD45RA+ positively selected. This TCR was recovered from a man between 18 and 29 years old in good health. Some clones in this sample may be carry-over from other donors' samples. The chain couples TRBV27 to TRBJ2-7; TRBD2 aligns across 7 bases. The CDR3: CASSLSRAASGYEQYF. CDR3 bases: TGTGCCAGCAGTTTATCCAGGGCGGCTAGCGGCTACGAGCAGTACTTC.